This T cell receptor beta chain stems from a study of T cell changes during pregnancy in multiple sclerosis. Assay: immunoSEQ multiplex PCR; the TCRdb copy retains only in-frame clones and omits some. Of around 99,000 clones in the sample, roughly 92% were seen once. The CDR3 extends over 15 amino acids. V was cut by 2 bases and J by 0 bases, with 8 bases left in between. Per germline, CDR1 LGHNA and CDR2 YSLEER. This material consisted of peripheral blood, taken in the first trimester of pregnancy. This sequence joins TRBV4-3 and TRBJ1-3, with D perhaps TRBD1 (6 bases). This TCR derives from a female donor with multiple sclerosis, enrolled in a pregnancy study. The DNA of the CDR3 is TGCGCCAGCAGCCAAACAGGGTACTCTGGAAACACCATATATTTT. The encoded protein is CASSQTGYSGNTIYF.